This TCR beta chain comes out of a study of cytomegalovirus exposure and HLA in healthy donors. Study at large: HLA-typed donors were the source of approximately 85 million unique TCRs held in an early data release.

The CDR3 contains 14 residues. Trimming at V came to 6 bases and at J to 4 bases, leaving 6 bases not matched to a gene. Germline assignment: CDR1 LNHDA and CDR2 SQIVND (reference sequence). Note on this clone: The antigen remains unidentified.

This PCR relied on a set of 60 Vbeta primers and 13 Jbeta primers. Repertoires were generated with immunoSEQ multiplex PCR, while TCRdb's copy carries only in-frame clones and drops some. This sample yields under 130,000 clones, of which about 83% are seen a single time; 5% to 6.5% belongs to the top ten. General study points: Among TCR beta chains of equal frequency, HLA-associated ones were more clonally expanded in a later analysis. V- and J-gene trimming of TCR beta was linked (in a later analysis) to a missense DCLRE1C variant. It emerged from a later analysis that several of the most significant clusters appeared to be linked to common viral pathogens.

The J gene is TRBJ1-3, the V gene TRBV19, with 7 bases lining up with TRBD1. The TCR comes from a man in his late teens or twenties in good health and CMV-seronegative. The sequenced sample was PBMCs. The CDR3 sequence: CASRWTGAGNTIYF. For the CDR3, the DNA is TGTGCCAGTAGGTGGACAGGAGCAGGAAACACCATATATTTT.